What follows is one T cell receptor beta chain and its context. Its antigen remains unidentified. The data stem from a study of beta chain features in type 1 diabetes. Study-wide results and caveats: Shorter templates might be favored by PCR, and equally so in patients and in controls. Shortening that was moderate but significant affected the TCRB CDR3s of Type 1 diabetes patients in all four CD4+ subsets.

The sequenced template was cDNA made from the entire isolated RNA. Method: immunoSEQ multiplex PCR; TCRdb's copy keeps in-frame clones and lacks some. The sample yields over 20,000 clones, roughly half seen once. Germline lookup yields CDR1 SGHTA and CDR2 FQGNSA. The CDR3 is made up of 14 amino acids. The V end lost 6 bases, the J end lost 1 base, and 12 bases lay between the germline ends. Material for sequencing was stem cell memory CD4+ T cells from blood. This clonotype was sampled from a man between 25 and 39 years old with type 1 diabetes. This sequence joins TRBV7-2 and TRBJ2-5; tentative D call: TRBD1 (6 bases). The CDR3 coding sequence is TGTGCCAGCAGTGCGACAGGTGGCCAAGAGACCCAGTACTTC. Translation gives CASSATGGQETQYF.